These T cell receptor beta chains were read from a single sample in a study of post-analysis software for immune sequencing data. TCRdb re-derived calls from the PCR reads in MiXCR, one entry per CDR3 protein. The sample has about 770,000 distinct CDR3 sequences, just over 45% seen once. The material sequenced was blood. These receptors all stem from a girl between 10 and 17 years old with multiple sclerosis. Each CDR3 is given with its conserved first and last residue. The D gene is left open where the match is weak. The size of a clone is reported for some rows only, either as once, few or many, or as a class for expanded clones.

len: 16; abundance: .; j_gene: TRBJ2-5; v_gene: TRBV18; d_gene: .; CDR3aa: CASSPTVGTQGETQYF; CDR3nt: TGTGCCAGCTCACCAACGGTTGGGACACAGGGAGAGACCCAGTACTTC
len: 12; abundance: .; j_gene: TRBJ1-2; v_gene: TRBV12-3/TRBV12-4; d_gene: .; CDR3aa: CALKDANYGYTF; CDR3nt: TGTGCCCTCAAGGATGCTAACTATGGCTACACCTTC
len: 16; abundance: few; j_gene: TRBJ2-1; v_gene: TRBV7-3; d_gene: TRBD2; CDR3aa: CASSPGTSGAYNEQFF; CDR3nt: TGTGCCAGCAGTCCAGGGACTAGCGGGGCTTACAATGAGCAGTTCTTC
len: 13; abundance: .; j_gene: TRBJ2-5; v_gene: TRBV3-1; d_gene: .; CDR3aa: CASSPGPQKTQYF; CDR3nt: TGTGCCAGCAGCCCTGGACCTCAGAAGACCCAGTACTTC
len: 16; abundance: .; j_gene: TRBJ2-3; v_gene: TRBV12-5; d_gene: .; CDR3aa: CASGFQAGDFTDTQYF; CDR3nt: TGTGCTAGTGGTTTCCAGGCAGGTGACTTCACAGATACGCAGTATTTT
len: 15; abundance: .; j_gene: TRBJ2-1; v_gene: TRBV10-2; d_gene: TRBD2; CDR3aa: CASSRTSGGGYEQFF; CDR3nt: TGCGCCAGCAGTCGGACTAGCGGGGGGGGCTATGAGCAGTTCTTC
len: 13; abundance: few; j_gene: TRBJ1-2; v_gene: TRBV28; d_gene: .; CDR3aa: CASSSTGTAGYTF; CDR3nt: TGTGCCAGCAGCTCTACAGGGACTGCTGGCTACACCTTC
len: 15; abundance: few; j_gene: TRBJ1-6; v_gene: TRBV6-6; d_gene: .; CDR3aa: CASSHVGSGNSPLHF; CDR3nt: TGTGCCAGCAGTCACGTAGGATCGGGGAATTCACCCCTCCACTTT
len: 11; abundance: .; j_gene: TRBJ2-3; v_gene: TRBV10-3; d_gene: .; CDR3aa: CAISFTDTQYF; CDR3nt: TGTGCCATCAGTTTCACAGATACGCAGTATTTT
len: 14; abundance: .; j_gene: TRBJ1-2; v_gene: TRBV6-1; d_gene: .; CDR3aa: CASSENPSNYGYTF; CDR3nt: TGTGCCAGCAGTGAAAATCCAAGCAACTATGGCTACACCTTC
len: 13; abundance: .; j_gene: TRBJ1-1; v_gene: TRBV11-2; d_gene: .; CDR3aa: CASSLEQNTEAFF; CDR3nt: TGTGCCAGCAGCCTGGAACAGAACACTGAAGCTTTCTTT
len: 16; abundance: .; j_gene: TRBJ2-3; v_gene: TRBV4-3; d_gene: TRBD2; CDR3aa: CASSLASGSSTDTQYF; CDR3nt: TGCGCCAGCAGCCTGGCTAGCGGGTCTAGCACAGATACGCAGTATTTT
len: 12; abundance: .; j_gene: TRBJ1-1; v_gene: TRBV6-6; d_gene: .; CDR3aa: CASSLVRAEAFF; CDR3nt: TGTGCCAGCAGTTTGGTAAGGGCGGAAGCTTTCTTT
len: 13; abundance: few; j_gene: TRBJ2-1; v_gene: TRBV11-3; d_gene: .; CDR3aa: CASSSDAYNEQFF; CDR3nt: TGTGCCAGCAGCTCCGACGCCTACAATGAGCAGTTCTTC